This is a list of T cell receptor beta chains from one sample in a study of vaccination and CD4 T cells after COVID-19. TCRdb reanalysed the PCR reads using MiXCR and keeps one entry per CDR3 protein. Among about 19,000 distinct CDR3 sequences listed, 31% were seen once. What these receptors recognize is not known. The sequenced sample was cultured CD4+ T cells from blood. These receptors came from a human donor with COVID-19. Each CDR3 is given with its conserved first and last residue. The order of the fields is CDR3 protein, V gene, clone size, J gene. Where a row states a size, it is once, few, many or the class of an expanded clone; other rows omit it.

CDR3 protein: CASSLLSEFGKLFF
V gene: TRBV7-9
clone size: NA
J gene: TRBJ1-4

CDR3 protein: CATQDKGLGAGELFF
V gene: TRBV10-1
clone size: few
J gene: TRBJ2-2

CDR3 protein: CASRQNNVNYGYTF
V gene: TRBV7-2
clone size: few
J gene: TRBJ1-2

CDR3 protein: CTSSARPYQETQYF
V gene: TRBV7-6
clone size: NA
J gene: TRBJ2-5

CDR3 protein: CATSDRYYGYTF
V gene: TRBV24-1
clone size: NA
J gene: TRBJ1-2

CDR3 protein: CASSGQGGLSAEAFF
V gene: TRBV18
clone size: NA
J gene: TRBJ1-1

CDR3 protein: CASSQDREGRDGYTF
V gene: TRBV4-3
clone size: NA
J gene: TRBJ1-2

CDR3 protein: CASSVHSGAYNEQFF
V gene: TRBV19
clone size: few
J gene: TRBJ2-1

CDR3 protein: CASSSTRLSSYNEQFF
V gene: TRBV19
clone size: NA
J gene: TRBJ2-1

CDR3 protein: CASSLDYEQYF
V gene: TRBV11-3
clone size: NA
J gene: TRBJ2-7

CDR3 protein: CASSQERTGKQYF
V gene: TRBV14
clone size: NA
J gene: TRBJ2-7

CDR3 protein: CASSVDTSNQPQHF
V gene: TRBV5-5
clone size: NA
J gene: TRBJ1-5

CDR3 protein: CASGLVLHGWTEAFF
V gene: TRBV12-5
clone size: NA
J gene: TRBJ1-1

CDR3 protein: CASKGPGLAGVGELFF
V gene: TRBV25-1
clone size: NA
J gene: TRBJ2-2

CDR3 protein: CSVSKGWEQYF
V gene: TRBV29-1
clone size: few
J gene: TRBJ2-7

CDR3 protein: CASSPEGVGETQYF
V gene: TRBV2
clone size: few
J gene: TRBJ2-5

CDR3 protein: CSAWGQGNQPQHF
V gene: TRBV20-1
clone size: once
J gene: TRBJ1-5

CDR3 protein: CASSLTGTGNTIYF
V gene: TRBV5-1
clone size: few
J gene: TRBJ1-3

CDR3 protein: CATSRANRVLREQYF
V gene: TRBV15
clone size: few
J gene: TRBJ2-7

CDR3 protein: CASSPRPGDYEQYF
V gene: TRBV7-8
clone size: NA
J gene: TRBJ2-7

CDR3 protein: CASSGGRRNTEAFF
V gene: TRBV4-3
clone size: few
J gene: TRBJ1-1

CDR3 protein: CASSSHLSGNTIYF
V gene: TRBV5-1
clone size: NA
J gene: TRBJ1-3

CDR3 protein: CASSRDTEAFF
V gene: TRBV11-3
clone size: NA
J gene: TRBJ1-1

CDR3 protein: CASSPMEVPLHF
V gene: TRBV6-1
clone size: NA
J gene: TRBJ1-6

CDR3 protein: CASSYRGEQFF
V gene: TRBV7-2
clone size: once
J gene: TRBJ2-1

CDR3 protein: CASSYKATNTEAFF
V gene: TRBV6-5
clone size: NA
J gene: TRBJ1-1

CDR3 protein: CASSYLGRDRNYGYTF
V gene: TRBV6-2/TRBV6-3
clone size: NA
J gene: TRBJ1-2

CDR3 protein: CASKFDRGTVYGYTF
V gene: TRBV19
clone size: few
J gene: TRBJ1-2

CDR3 protein: CASSIGGVGTEAFF
V gene: TRBV19
clone size: NA
J gene: TRBJ1-1

CDR3 protein: CSARDAASYGYTF
V gene: TRBV20-1
clone size: few
J gene: TRBJ1-2

CDR3 protein: CASSEFGSLTF
V gene: TRBV6-1
clone size: NA
J gene: TRBJ1-1

CDR3 protein: CASKTSGRPREDTQYF
V gene: TRBV7-2
clone size: few
J gene: TRBJ2-3

CDR3 protein: CASSPRLSVGTDTQYF
V gene: TRBV12-3/TRBV12-4
clone size: NA
J gene: TRBJ2-3

CDR3 protein: CASSLTGAGKTQYF
V gene: TRBV7-3
clone size: few
J gene: TRBJ2-5

CDR3 protein: CASSSSGTQETQYF
V gene: TRBV7-7
clone size: NA
J gene: TRBJ2-5

CDR3 protein: CASSSELRATDTQYF
V gene: TRBV5-4
clone size: NA
J gene: TRBJ2-3

CDR3 protein: CSAGAVSGRANQPQHF
V gene: TRBV20-1
clone size: medium-sized
J gene: TRBJ1-5

CDR3 protein: CASSRNLGYEQYF
V gene: TRBV19
clone size: NA
J gene: TRBJ2-7

CDR3 protein: CASIQRQGETLSGNTIYF
V gene: TRBV21-1
clone size: few
J gene: TRBJ1-3

CDR3 protein: CSARESSSYNSPLHF
V gene: TRBV20-1
clone size: few
J gene: TRBJ1-6

CDR3 protein: CASSLSVGDYGYTF
V gene: TRBV7-9
clone size: few
J gene: TRBJ1-2

CDR3 protein: CAWSVPGGGFRF
V gene: TRBV30
clone size: few
J gene: TRBJ1-5

CDR3 protein: CSARDRDRGSYNEQFF
V gene: TRBV20-1
clone size: few
J gene: TRBJ2-1

CDR3 protein: CASSLYGSGANVLTF
V gene: TRBV12-3/TRBV12-4
clone size: NA
J gene: TRBJ2-6

CDR3 protein: CASSLEGHYEAFF
V gene: TRBV5-1
clone size: few
J gene: TRBJ1-1

CDR3 protein: CASSYRQGASYGYTF
V gene: TRBV6-5
clone size: NA
J gene: TRBJ1-2

CDR3 protein: CATRVGGEADTQYF
V gene: TRBV10-3
clone size: few
J gene: TRBJ2-3

CDR3 protein: CASSETGGVGRYEQYF
V gene: TRBV6-1
clone size: NA
J gene: TRBJ2-7

CDR3 protein: CAISPQGSVTGELFF
V gene: TRBV10-3
clone size: few
J gene: TRBJ2-2

CDR3 protein: CASSPDGQSNYGYTF
V gene: TRBV18
clone size: NA
J gene: TRBJ1-2